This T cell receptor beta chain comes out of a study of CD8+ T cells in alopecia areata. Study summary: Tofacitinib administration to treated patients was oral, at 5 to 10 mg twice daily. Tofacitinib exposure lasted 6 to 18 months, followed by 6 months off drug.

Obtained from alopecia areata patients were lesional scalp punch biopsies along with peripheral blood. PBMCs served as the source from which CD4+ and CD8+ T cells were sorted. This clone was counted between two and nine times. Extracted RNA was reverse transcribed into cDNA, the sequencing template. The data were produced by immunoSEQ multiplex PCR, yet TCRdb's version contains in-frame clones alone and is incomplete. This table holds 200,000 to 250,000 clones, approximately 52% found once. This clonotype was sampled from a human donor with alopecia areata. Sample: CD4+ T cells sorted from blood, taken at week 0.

This CDR3 is CASSTTSYNEQFF. Here the CDR3 DNA reads TGTGCCAGCAGCACGACTAGCTACAATGAGCAGTTCTTC. J is TRBJ2-1 and V is TRBV11-1; possibly TRBD2 for D (6 bases). Germline CDR1 reads SGHAT; CDR2 reads FQDESV (reference sequence). This CDR3 comprises 13 residues. V was pared by 5 bases and J by 3 bases, with 8 bases between.